This TCR beta chain comes out of a study of shared T cell receptors in the human thymus. Clones were sequenced by immunoSEQ multiplex PCR, and TCRdb holds only the in-frame ones, with some missing. Seen here are more than 550,000 clones, around 87% observed once, and the top ten hold 0.009% to 0.0095%. In germline, CDR1 is MDHEN, CDR2 SYDVKM. V shed 2 bases and J shed 7 bases, with 24 bases lying between them. There are 17 residues in the CDR3. This clone occurred once. These data are also associated with another study on human thymus T cells. From that paper: Corrective surgery for congenital heart defects was being performed on the healthy Finnish infants who served as donors. Corrective cardiac surgery supplied the resected thymus tissue. Use of V and J genes seemed skewed within the thymic and blood repertoires. There were highly overlapping thymic repertoires among unrelated individuals, as related research reported.

Sequencing was performed on thymocytes. This clonotype was sampled from a boy less than two years old with a congenital heart defect. The chain recombines TRBV28 with TRBJ2-7; D perhaps matches TRBD1 (6 bases). This chain's CDR3 is CASSLGFRDTGILEQYF. The CDR3 coding sequence is TGTGCCAGCAGTTTAGGTTTTAGGGACACTGGAATTTTGGAGCAGTACTTC.